These T cell receptor beta chains were read from a single sample in a study of technical replicates of blood from four donors. Here immunoSEQ multiplex PCR was the method, and the copy in TCRdb shows in-frame clones only, minus some. The sample has roughly 80,000 clones, under 96% seen once. Sequencing input: T cells isolated from PBMCs. These receptor sequences come from a human donor in good health. Each CDR3 is given with its conserved first and last residue. A D gene is named only where the DNA matches it firmly. Expanded clones get a size class; other rows say once, few or many, or leave the size out.

d_gene | abundance | j_gene | v_gene | CDR3aa | CDR3nt
TRBD2 | NA | TRBJ2-3 | TRBV27 | CASSLSLAGDTQYF | TGTGCCAGCAGTTTATCCCTAGCGGGTGATACGCAGTATTTT
NA | NA | TRBJ1-4 | TRBV5-1 | CASSFGGGHEKLFF | TGCGCCAGCAGCTTCGGGGGGGGGCATGAAAAACTGTTTTTT
TRBD1 | NA | TRBJ1-1 | TRBV19 | CATWTGQAFF | TGTGCCACCTGGACAGGGCAAGCTTTCTTT
NA | once | TRBJ2-7 | TRBV19 | CASSIDLGALYEQYF | TGTGCCAGTAGTATAGATCTGGGAGCGCTCTACGAGCAGTACTTC
TRBD2 | once | TRBJ2-7 | TRBV10-3 | CAISESYGLAVSYEQYF | TGTGCCATCAGTGAGTCCTATGGGCTAGCGGTCTCGTACGAGCAGTACTTC
TRBD2 | once | TRBJ2-7 | TRBV6-5 | CASARLAGSYEQYF | TGTGCCAGCGCTCGACTAGCGGGATCCTACGAGCAGTACTTC
NA | NA | TRBJ2-7 | TRBV6-1 | CATQSSYEQYF | TGTGCCACACAGTCCTCCTACGAGCAGTACTTC
TRBD2 | NA | TRBJ2-7 | TRBV30 | CAFQTSGRIFEQYF | TGTGCCTTCCAGACTAGCGGGAGAATATTCGAGCAGTACTTC
NA | NA | TRBJ2-7 | TRBV10-3 | CAISESQGGDEQYF | TGTGCCATCAGTGAGTCGCAGGGAGGTGACGAGCAGTACTTC
NA | NA | TRBJ2-7 | TRBV19 | CASSIEGAGVFGEQYF | TGTGCCAGTAGTATCGAAGGGGCAGGGGTCTTCGGCGAGCAGTACTTC
TRBD2 | NA | TRBJ2-5 | TRBV5-5 | CASSLVMLAGGETQYF | TGTGCCAGCAGCTTGGTTATGCTAGCGGGAGGAGAGACCCAGTACTTC
NA | NA | TRBJ1-2 | TRBV6-6 | CASSYPPGYTF | TGTGCCAGCAGTTACCCTCCTGGCTACACCTTC
NA | NA | TRBJ2-7 | TRBV7-2 | CASSRTTGSYEQYF | TGTGCCAGCAGCCGAACAACAGGGAGCTACGAGCAGTACTTC
NA | NA | TRBJ1-2 | TRBV10-2 | CASNARGANYGYTF | TGCGCCAGCAACGCCCGCGGTGCTAACTATGGCTACACCTTC
NA | NA | TRBJ1-4 | TRBV15 | CATSRDPWGSSEKLFF | TGTGCCACCAGCAGAGATCCCTGGGGCTCGAGTGAAAAACTGTTTTTT
TRBD1 | NA | TRBJ2-1 | TRBV7-9 | CASRGPLRDRGNNEQFF | TGTGCCAGCAGGGGACCCCTCCGGGACAGAGGCAACAATGAGCAGTTCTTC
TRBD1 | once | TRBJ2-1 | TRBV6-1 | CASTYRGKDYNEQFF | TGTGCCAGCACCTACAGGGGCAAAGACTACAATGAGCAGTTCTTC
TRBD1 | NA | TRBJ1-4 | TRBV28 | CASSVAGTVANEKLFF | TGTGCCAGCAGCGTTGCCGGGACAGTGGCGAATGAAAAACTGTTTTTT
NA | NA | TRBJ2-1 | TRBV1 | CTSGKLAGAYNEQFF | TGCACCAGCGGGAAACTAGCGGGGGCCTACAATGAGCAGTTCTTC
NA | NA | TRBJ1-1 | TRBV6-5 | CASSYLERTEAFF | TGTGCCAGCAGTTACTTAGAGAGAACTGAAGCTTTCTTT
TRBD1 | NA | TRBJ1-5 | TRBV2 | CASSSDRDLYSNQPQHF | TGTGCCAGCTCCTCGGACAGGGACCTTTATAGCAATCAGCCCCAGCATTTT
TRBD1 | NA | TRBJ2-4 | TRBV19 | CASSIDRFTGTEYF | TGTGCCAGTAGTATAGATCGGTTTACTGGGACAGAGTACTTC
TRBD1 | NA | TRBJ2-3 | TRBV19 | CASSWDRGTDTQYF | TGTGCCAGTAGTTGGGACAGGGGCACAGATACGCAGTATTTT
NA | NA | TRBJ2-1 | TRBV15 | CATSPPVGRAFNEQFF | TGTGCCACCAGCCCCCCTGTGGGGAGAGCATTCAATGAGCAGTTCTTC
TRBD2 | NA | TRBJ2-1 | TRBV9 | CASSVYSLAASYNEQFF | TGTGCCAGCAGCGTCTATTCACTAGCGGCTTCCTACAATGAGCAGTTCTTC
NA | once | TRBJ2-2 | TRBV11-1 | CASSPSGELFF | TGTGCCAGCAGCCCCTCCGGGGAGCTGTTTTTT
TRBD2 | NA | TRBJ2-2 | TRBV27 | CASSLTSGRTNTGELFF | TGTGCCAGCAGTTTAACCAGCGGGAGGACGAACACCGGGGAGCTGTTTTTT
NA | NA | TRBJ2-7 | TRBV19 | CASSIREWAYEQYF | TGTGCCAGTAGTATACGGGAGTGGGCCTACGAGCAGTACTTC
TRBD1 | once | TRBJ2-7 | TRBV15 | CATSSSGTGAHEQYF | TGTGCCACCAGCAGTTCCGGGACAGGGGCCCACGAGCAGTACTTC
TRBD2 | NA | TRBJ2-7 | TRBV6-6 | CASSKGLDAEQYF | TGTGCCAGCAGCAAGGGACTAGACGCCGAGCAGTACTTC
NA | NA | TRBJ2-7 | TRBV9 | CASSVVTLGEQYF | TGTGCCAGCAGCGTAGTTACCCTAGGCGAGCAGTACTTC
NA | NA | TRBJ2-1 | TRBV11-3 | CASSLSSLHNEQFF | TGTGCCAGCAGCCTATCCTCGCTCCACAATGAGCAGTTCTTC
NA | NA | TRBJ2-2 | TRBV2 | CASSPNRDTGELFF | TGTGCCAGCAGTCCTAACAGGGACACCGGGGAGCTGTTTTTT
TRBD2 | NA | TRBJ2-1 | TRBV7-9 | CASSSTSGSYNEQFF | TGTGCCAGCAGTTCGACTAGCGGCTCCTACAATGAGCAGTTCTTC
TRBD2 | NA | TRBJ2-3 | TRBV18 | CASSLLAVPSTDTQYF | TGTGCCAGCTCGCTTCTAGCGGTACCTAGCACAGATACGCAGTATTTT
TRBD2 | NA | TRBJ2-7 | TRBV11-3 | CASSDRTSGSYEQYF | TGTGCCAGCAGCGACCGGACTAGCGGGAGCTACGAGCAGTACTTC
TRBD2 | NA | TRBJ2-7 | TRBV7-9 | CASSLGEGFIAYEQYF | TGTGCCAGCAGCTTAGGGGAGGGTTTCATCGCCTACGAGCAGTACTTC
TRBD2 | NA | TRBJ2-2 | TRBV4-1 | CASSQVESSGGELFF | TGCGCCAGCAGCCAAGTGGAGTCTAGCGGGGGGGAGCTGTTTTTT
TRBD2 | NA | TRBJ2-7 | TRBV27 | CASSFSGLANYEQYF | TGTGCCAGCAGTTTCTCGGGACTAGCAAATTACGAGCAGTACTTC
TRBD1 | NA | TRBJ1-3 | TRBV9 | CASSETGAGNTIYF | TGTGCCAGCAGCGAGACAGGGGCCGGAAACACCATATATTTT
NA | NA | TRBJ2-1 | TRBV4-1 | CASSLRDVGTYNEQFF | TGCGCCAGCAGCCTCAGAGACGTGGGGACTTACAATGAGCAGTTCTTC
TRBD2 | NA | TRBJ2-1 | TRBV4-1 | CASSFRYPSGDYEQFF | TGCGCCAGCAGCTTCAGGTACCCTAGCGGGGACTATGAGCAGTTCTTC
TRBD1 | NA | TRBJ2-5 | TRBV4-1 | CASSQDVIQGLGTQYF | TGCGCCAGCAGCCAAGATGTGATACAGGGGCTTGGGACCCAGTACTTC
NA | NA | TRBJ1-1 | TRBV5-4 | CASSQGQLAFF | TGTGCCAGCAGCCAGGGACAACTGGCTTTCTTT
NA | NA | TRBJ2-5 | TRBV15 | CATSSLNLETQYF | TGTGCCACCAGCAGCTTAAATTTGGAGACCCAGTACTTC
TRBD1 | once | TRBJ2-3 | TRBV2 | CASSRTGGADTQYF | TGTGCCAGCAGTAGGACAGGGGGCGCAGATACGCAGTATTTT
TRBD2 | NA | TRBJ2-7 | TRBV28 | CASSLVPSGSYEQYF | TGTGCCAGCAGTTTGGTGCCTAGCGGGAGCTACGAGCAGTACTTC
TRBD1 | NA | TRBJ1-1 | TRBV15 | CATSRDQGGNTEAFF | TGTGCCACCAGCAGAGATCAGGGGGGGAACACTGAAGCTTTCTTT
TRBD1 | NA | TRBJ1-3 | TRBV18 | CASSPEGTVSGNTIYF | TGTGCCAGCTCACCGGAGGGGACAGTCTCTGGAAACACCATATATTTT
NA | NA | TRBJ1-2 | TRBV28 | CASSTMPGGYTF | TGTGCCAGCAGCACTATGCCGGGGGGCTACACCTTC
TRBD2 | NA | TRBJ2-1 | TRBV14 | CASSPYLGTSGREYNEQFF | TGTGCCAGCAGCCCCTACTTGGGGACTAGCGGGAGGGAGTACAATGAGCAGTTCTTC
NA | NA | TRBJ1-5 | TRBV7-9 | CASSSSSAGWNQPQHF | TGTGCCAGCAGCTCCTCTAGCGCAGGGTGGAACCAGCCCCAGCATTTT
NA | NA | TRBJ1-2 | TRBV9 | CASSVGRTGYGYTF | TGTGCCAGCAGCGTAGGACGGACGGGGTATGGCTACACCTTC
TRBD2 | NA | TRBJ2-1 | TRBV4-3 | CASSPGLAGYEQFF | TGCGCCAGCAGCCCGGGACTAGCGGGATACGAGCAGTTCTTC
TRBD1 | NA | TRBJ1-2 | TRBV5-1 | CASSSPGQLYGYTF | TGCGCCAGCAGCTCGCCGGGACAGCTCTATGGCTACACCTTC
TRBD1 | NA | TRBJ1-1 | TRBV27 | CASSLPENRQGGGRYTEAFF | TGTGCCAGCAGTTTACCCGAAAACAGACAGGGCGGTGGGAGGTACACTGAAGCTTTCTTT
NA | once | TRBJ2-3 | TRBV6-4 | CASSDTAGSSSTDTQYF | TGTGCCAGCAGTGACACCGCGGGCTCTTCTAGCACAGATACGCAGTATTTT
NA | NA | TRBJ2-7 | TRBV5-5 | CASSLFPGGRHEQYF | TGTGCCAGCAGCTTGTTCCCCGGAGGTCGCCACGAGCAGTACTTC
NA | NA | TRBJ2-7 | TRBV28 | CASSLEVYEQYF | TGTGCCAGCAGTTTAGAGGTTTACGAGCAGTACTTC
TRBD1 | NA | TRBJ2-1 | TRBV19 | CASSIRQGSSGNEQFF | TGTGCCAGTAGTATAAGACAGGGGAGCTCGGGCAATGAGCAGTTCTTC